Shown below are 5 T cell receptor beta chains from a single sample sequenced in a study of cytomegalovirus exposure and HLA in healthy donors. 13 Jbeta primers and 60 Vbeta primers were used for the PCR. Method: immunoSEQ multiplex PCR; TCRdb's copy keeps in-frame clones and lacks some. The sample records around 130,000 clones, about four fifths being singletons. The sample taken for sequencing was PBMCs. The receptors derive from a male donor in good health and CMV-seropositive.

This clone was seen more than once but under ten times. This chain's CDR3 is CASSQASGQPSYNEQFF. The CDR3 DNA sequence: TGTGCCAGCAGCCAAGCAAGCGGGCAACCCTCCTACAATGAGCAGTTCTTC. This chain joins TRBV4-2 and TRBJ2-1, with D maybe TRBD2 (6 bases). The CDR3 sequence is 17 residues long. Germline lookup yields CDR1 LGHNA and CDR2 YNFKEQ. The V gene lost 1 base and the J gene lost 0 bases, with 13 bases spanning the gap.

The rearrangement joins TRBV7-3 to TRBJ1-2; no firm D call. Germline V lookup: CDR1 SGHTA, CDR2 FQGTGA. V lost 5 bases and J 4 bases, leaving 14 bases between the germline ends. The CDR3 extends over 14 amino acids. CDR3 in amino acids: CASSPTGEGYGYTF. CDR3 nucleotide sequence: TGTGCCAGCAGCCCCACCGGGGAGGGCTATGGCTACACCTTC.

The CDR3 protein is CASSQDWGGAGQPQHF. Here the CDR3 DNA reads TGCGCCAGCAGCCAAGATTGGGGGGGGGCGGGTCAGCCCCAGCATTTT. This sequence joins TRBV4-3 and TRBJ1-5, with D tentatively TRBD1 (6 bases). Deletions cut 0 bases from V and 6 bases from J, with 15 bases between. This CDR3 spans 16 amino acids. Germline lookup yields CDR1 LGHNA and CDR2 YSLEER.

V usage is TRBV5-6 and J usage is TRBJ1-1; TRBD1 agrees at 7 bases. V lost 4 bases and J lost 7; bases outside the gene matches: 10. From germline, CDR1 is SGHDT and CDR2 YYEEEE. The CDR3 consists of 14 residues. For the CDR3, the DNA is TGTGCCAGCAGCCCGGACGGAGGGGGCGGTGAAGCTTTCTTT. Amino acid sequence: CASSPDGGGGEAFF.

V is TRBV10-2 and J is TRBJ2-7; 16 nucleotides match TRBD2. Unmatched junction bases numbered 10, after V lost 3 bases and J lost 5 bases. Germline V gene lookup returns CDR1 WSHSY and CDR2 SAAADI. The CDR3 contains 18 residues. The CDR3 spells CASSERMGTSGRGHEQYF. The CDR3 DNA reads TGCGCCAGCAGTGAACGAATGGGGACTAGCGGGAGGGGACACGAGCAGTACTTC.